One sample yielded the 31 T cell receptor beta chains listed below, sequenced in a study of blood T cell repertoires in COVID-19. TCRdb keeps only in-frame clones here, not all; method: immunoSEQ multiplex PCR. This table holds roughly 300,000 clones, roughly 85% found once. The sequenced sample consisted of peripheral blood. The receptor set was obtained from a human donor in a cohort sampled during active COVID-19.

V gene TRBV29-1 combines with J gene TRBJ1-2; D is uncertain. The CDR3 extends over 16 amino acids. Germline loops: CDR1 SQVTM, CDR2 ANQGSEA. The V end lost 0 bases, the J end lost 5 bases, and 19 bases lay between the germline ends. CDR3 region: CSVEDRYRASGYGYTF. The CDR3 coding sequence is TGCAGCGTTGAAGATCGGTACCGGGCCTCGGGGTATGGCTACACCTTC.

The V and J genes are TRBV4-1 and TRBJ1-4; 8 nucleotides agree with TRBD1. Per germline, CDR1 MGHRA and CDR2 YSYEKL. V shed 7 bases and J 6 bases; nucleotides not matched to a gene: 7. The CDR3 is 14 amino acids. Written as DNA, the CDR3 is TGCGCCAGCACCCTAGGACAGGGAGATGAAAAACTGTTTTTT. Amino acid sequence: CASTLGQGDEKLFF.

CDR3 nucleotide sequence: TGCAGTGCTAAGGGGTTGTTCGGCTACACCTTC. Protein product: CSAKGLFGYTF. The chain recombines TRBV20-1 with TRBJ1-2; tentatively, D is TRBD1 (5 bases). The CDR3 runs 11 residues. CDR1 and CDR2 from the germline V gene are DFQATT and SNEGSKA (reference sequence). The V and J ends lost 4 bases and 8 bases respectively, with 11 bases between them.

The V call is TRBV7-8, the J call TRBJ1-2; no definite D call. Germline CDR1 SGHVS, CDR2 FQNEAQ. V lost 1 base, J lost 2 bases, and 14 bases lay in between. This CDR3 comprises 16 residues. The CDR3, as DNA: TGTGCCAGCAGCTTAGGTGGTGCCGGGGTAAACTATGGCTACACCTTC. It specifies CASSLGGAGVNYGYTF. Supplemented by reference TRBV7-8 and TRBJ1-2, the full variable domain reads GAGVSQSPRYKVAKRGQDVALRCDPISGHVSLFWYQQALGQGPEFLTYFQNEAQLDKSGLPSDRFFAERPEGSVSTLKIQRTQQEDSAVYLCASSLGGAGVNYGYTFGSGTRLTVV.

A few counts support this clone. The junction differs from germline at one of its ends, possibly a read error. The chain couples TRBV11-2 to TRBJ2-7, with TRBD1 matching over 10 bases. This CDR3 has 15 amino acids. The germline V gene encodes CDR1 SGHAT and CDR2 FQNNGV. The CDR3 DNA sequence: TGTGCCAGCAGCCCAGAGACAGGGGGCTCCTGCGAGCAGTACTTC. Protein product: CASSPETGGSCEQYF.

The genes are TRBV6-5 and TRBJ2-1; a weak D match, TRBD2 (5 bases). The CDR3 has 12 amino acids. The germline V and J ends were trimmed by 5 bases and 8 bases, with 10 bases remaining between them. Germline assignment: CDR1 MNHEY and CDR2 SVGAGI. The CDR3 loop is CASSPGIDEQFF. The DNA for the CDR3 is TGTGCCAGCAGTCCGGGGATCGATGAGCAGTTCTTC.

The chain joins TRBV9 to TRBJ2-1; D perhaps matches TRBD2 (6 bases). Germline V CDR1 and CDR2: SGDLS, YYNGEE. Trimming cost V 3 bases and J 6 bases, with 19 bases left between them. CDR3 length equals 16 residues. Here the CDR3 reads CASSANPGDGSNEQFF. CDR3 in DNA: TGTGCCAGCAGCGCCAATCCGGGAGACGGAAGCAATGAGCAGTTCTTC.

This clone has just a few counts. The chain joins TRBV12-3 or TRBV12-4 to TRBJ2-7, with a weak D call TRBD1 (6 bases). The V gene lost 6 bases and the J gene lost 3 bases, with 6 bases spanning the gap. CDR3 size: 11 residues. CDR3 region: CASRQGYEQYF. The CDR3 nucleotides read TGTGCCAGCAGACAGGGCTACGAGCAGTACTTC.

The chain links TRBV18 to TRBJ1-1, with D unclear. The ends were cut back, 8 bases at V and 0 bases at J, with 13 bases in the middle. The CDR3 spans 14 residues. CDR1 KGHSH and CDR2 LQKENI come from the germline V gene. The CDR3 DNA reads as TGTGCCAGCACCACCTCCACTTTGAACACTGAAGCTTTCTTT. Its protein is CASTTSTLNTEAFF.

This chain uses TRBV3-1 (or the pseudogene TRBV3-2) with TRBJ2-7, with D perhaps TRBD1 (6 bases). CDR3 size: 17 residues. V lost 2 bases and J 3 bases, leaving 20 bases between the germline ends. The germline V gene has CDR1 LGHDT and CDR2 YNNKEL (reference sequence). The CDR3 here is CASSQRTPRGHLYEQYF. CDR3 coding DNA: TGTGCCAGCAGCCAACGCACTCCCAGGGGACATCTCTACGAGCAGTACTTC.

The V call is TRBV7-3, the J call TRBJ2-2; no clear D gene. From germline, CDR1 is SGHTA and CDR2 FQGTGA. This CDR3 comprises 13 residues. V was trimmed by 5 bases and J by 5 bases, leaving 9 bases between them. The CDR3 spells CASSPRWTGELFF. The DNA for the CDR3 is TGTGCCAGCAGCCCCCGGTGGACCGGGGAGCTGTTTTTT.

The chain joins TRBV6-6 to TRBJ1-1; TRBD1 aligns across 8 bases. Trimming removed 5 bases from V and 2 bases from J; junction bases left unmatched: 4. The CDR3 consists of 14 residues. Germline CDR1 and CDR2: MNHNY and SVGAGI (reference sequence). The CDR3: CASSKAGGNTEAFF. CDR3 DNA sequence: TGTGCCAGCAGTAAAGCAGGGGGCAACACTGAAGCTTTCTTT.

The CDR3 is CASSSFRGAGELFF. The CDR3 coding sequence is TGCGCCAGCAGCTCGTTCAGGGGGGCCGGGGAGCTGTTTTTT. The J gene is TRBJ2-2, the V gene TRBV5-1; D may be TRBD1 (7 bases). This CDR3 region has 14 residues. The germline V and J ends were trimmed by 3 bases and 6 bases, with 12 bases remaining between them. Germline CDR1 SGHRS, CDR2 YFSETQ.

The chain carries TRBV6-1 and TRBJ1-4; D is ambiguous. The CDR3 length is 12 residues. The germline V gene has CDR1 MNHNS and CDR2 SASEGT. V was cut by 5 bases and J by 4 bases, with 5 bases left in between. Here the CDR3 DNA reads TGTGCCAGCAGTCCCCTTAATGAAAAACTGTTTTTT. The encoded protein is CASSPLNEKLFF.

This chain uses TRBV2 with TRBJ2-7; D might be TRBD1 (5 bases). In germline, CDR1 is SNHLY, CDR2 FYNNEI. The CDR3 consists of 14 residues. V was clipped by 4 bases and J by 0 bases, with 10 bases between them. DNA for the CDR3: TGTGCCAGCAGTGGTTATAGGGGCTCCTACGAGCAGTACTTC. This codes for CASSGYRGSYEQYF. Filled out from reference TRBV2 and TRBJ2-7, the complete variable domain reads EPEVTQTPSHQVTQMGQEVILRCVPISNHLYFYWYRQILGQKVEFLVSFYNNEISEKSEIFDDQFSVERPDGSNFTLKIRSTKLEDSAMYFCASSGYRGSYEQYFGPGTRLTVT.

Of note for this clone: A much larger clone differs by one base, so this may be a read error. Here the CDR3 reads CASSSGGEDTQYF. CDR3 coding DNA: TGTGCCAGCAGTAGCGGGGGGGAAGATACGCAGTATTTT. The chain recombines TRBV6-4 with TRBJ2-3, with 10 bases fitting TRBD2. V lost 5 bases and J lost 5; bases outside the gene matches: 1. The CDR3 spans 13 residues. Germline V CDR1 and CDR2: MRHNA, SNTAGT.

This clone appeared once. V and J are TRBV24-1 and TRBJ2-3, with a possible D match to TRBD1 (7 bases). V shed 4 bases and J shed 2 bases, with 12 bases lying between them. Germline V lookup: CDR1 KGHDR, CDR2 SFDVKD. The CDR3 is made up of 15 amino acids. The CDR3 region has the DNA TGTGCCACCAGTGACCCCAGGGGGGCCACAGATACGCAGTATTTT. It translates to CATSDPRGATDTQYF.

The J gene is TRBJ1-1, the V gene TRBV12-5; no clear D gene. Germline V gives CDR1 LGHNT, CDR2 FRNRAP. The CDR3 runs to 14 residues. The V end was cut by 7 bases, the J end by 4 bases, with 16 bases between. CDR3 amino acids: CASVPKRESTEAFF. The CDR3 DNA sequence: TGTGCTAGTGTCCCGAAGAGGGAAAGCACTGAAGCTTTCTTT.

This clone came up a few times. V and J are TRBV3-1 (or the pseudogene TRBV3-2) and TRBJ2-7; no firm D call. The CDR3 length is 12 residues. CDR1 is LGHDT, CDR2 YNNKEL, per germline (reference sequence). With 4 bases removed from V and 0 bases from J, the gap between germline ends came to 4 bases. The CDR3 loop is CASSPSSYEQYF. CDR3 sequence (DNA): TGTGCCAGCAGCCCGAGCTCCTACGAGCAGTACTTC.

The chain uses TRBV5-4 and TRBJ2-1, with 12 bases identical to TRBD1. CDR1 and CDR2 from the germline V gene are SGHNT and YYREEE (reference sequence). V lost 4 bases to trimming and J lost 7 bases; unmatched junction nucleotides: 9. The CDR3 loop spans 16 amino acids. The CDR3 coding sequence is TGTGCCAGCAGCCGACGGGACAGGGGGCTTCAAAATGAGCAGTTCTTC. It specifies CASSRRDRGLQNEQFF.

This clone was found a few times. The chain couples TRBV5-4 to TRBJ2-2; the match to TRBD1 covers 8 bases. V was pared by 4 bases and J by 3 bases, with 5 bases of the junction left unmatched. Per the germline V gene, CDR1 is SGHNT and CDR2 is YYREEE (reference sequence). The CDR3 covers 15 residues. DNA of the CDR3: TGTGCCAGCAGCGCCAGGGGGCGCCACACCGGGGAGCTGTTTTTT. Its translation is CASSARGRHTGELFF.

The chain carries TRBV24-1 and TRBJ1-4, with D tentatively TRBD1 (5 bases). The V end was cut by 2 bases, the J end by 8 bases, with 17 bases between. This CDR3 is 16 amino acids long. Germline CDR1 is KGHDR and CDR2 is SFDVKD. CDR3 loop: CATSDSGLGMGEKLFF. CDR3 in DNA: TGTGCCACCAGTGATTCGGGACTCGGTATGGGGGAAAAACTGTTTTTT.

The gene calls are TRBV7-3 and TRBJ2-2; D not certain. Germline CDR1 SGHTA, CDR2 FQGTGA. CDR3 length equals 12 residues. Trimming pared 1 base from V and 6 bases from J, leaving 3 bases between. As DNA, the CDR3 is TGTGCCAGCAGCTTAAGGCCCGGGGAGCTGTTTTTT. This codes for CASSLRPGELFF.

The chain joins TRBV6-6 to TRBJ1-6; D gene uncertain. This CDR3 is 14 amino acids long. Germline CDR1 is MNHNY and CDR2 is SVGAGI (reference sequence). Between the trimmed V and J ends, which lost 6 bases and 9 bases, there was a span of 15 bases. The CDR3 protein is CASRTVLGVSPLHF. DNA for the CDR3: TGTGCCAGCAGGACCGTCCTCGGGGTTTCACCCCTCCACTTT.

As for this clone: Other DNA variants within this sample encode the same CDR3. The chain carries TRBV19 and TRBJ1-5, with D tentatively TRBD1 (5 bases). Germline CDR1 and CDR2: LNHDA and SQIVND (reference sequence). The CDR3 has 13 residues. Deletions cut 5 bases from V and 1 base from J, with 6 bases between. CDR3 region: CASSDSSNQPQHF. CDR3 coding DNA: TGTGCCAGTAGTGACAGCAGCAATCAGCCCCAGCATTTT.

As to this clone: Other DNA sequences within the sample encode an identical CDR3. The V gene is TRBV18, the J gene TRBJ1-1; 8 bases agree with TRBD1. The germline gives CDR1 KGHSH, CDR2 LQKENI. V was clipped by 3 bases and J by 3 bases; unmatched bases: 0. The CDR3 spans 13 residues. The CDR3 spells CASSPTGDTEAFF. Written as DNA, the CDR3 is TGTGCCAGCTCACCGACAGGGGACACTGAAGCTTTCTTT.

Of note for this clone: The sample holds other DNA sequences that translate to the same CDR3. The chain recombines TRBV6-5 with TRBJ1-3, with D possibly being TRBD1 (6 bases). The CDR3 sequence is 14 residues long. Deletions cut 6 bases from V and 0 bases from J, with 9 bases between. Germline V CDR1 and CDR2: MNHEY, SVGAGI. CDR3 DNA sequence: TGTGCCAGCAGCCTGGACAGCTCTGGAAACACCATATATTTT. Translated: CASSLDSSGNTIYF.

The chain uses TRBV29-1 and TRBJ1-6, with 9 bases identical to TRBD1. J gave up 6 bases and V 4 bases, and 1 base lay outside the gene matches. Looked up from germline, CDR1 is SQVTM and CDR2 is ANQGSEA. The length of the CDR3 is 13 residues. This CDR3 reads CSVGDRANSPLHF. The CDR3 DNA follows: TGCAGCGTTGGGGACAGGGCTAATTCACCCCTCCACTTT.

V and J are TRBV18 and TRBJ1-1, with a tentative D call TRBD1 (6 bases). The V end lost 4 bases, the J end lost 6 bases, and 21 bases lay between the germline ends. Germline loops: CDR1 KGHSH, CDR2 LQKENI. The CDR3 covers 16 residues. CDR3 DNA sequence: TGTGCCAGCTCACAGACAGGCCCCGGGGGGTTGGCTGAAGCTTTCTTT. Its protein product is CASSQTGPGGLAEAFF.

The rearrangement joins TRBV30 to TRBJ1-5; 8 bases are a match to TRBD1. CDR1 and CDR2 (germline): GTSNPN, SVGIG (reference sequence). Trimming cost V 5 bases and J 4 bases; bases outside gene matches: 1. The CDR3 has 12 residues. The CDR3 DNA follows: TGTGCCTGGGACAGGGGTAATCAGCCCCAGCATTTT. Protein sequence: CAWDRGNQPQHF. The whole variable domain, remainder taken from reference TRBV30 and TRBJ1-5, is SQTIHQWPATLVQPVGSPLSLECTVEGTSNPNLYWYRQAAGRGLQLLFYSVGIGQISSEVPQNLSASRPQDRQFILSSKKLLLSDSGFYLCAWDRGNQPQHFGDGTRLSIL.

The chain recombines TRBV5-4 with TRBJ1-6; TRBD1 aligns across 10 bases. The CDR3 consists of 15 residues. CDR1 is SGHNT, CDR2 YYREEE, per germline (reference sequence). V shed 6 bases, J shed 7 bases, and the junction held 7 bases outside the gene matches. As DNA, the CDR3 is TGTGCCAGCATCAAGGACAGGGGGAGCAATTCACCCCTCCACTTT. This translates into CASIKDRGSNSPLHF.